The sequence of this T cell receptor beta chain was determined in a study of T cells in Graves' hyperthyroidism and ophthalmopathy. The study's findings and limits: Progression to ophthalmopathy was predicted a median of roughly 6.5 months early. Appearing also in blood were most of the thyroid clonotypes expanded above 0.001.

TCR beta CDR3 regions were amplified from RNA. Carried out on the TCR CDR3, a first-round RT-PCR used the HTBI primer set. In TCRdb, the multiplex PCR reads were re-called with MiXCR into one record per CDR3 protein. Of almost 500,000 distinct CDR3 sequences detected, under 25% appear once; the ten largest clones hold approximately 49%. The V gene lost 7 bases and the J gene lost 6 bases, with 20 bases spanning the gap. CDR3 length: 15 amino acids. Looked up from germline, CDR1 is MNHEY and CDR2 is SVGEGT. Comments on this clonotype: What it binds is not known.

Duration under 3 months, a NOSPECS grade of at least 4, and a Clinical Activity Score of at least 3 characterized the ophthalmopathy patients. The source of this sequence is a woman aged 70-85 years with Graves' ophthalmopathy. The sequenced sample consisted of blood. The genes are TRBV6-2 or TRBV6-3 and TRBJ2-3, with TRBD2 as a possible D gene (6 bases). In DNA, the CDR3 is TGTGCCAGCACCACCGGCGGGGAACCGTCGGATACGCAGTATTTT. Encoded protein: CASTTGGEPSDTQYF.